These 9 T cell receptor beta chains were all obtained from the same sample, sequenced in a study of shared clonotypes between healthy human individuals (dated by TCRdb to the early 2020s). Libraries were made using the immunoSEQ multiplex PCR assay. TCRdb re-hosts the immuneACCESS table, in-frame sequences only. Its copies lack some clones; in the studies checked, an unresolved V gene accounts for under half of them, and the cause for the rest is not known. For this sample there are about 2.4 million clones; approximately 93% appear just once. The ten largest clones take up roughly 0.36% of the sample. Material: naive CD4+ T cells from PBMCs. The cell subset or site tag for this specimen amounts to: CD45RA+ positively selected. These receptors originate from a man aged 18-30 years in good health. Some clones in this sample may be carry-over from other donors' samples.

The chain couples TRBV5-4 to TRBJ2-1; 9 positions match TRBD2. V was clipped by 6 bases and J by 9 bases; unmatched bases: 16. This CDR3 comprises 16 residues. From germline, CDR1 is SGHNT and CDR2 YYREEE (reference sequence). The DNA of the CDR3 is TGTGCCAGCATCAATCGGGCTAGCGGGAATTACGGTGAGCAGTTCTTC. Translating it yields CASINRASGNYGEQFF.

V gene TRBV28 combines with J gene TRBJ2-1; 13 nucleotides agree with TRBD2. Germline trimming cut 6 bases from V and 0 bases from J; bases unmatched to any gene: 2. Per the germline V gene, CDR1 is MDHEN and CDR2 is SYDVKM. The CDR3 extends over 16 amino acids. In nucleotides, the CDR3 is TGTGCCAGCAGCCGACTAGCGGGAGGCTCCTACAATGAGCAGTTCTTC. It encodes CASSRLAGGSYNEQFF.

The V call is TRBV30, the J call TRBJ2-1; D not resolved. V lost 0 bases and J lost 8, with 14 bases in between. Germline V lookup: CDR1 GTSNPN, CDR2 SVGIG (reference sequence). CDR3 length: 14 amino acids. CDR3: CAWSVNAPADEQFF. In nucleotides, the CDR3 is TGTGCCTGGAGTGTCAATGCACCAGCTGATGAGCAGTTCTTC. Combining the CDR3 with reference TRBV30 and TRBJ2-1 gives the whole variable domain SQTIHQWPATLVQPVGSPLSLECTVEGTSNPNLYWYRQAAGRGLQLLFYSVGIGQISSEVPQNLSASRPQDRQFILSSKKLLLSDSGFYLCAWSVNAPADEQFFGPGTRLTVL.

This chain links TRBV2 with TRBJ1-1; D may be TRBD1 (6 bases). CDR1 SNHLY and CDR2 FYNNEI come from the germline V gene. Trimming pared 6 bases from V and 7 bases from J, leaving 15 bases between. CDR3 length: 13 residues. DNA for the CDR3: TGTGCCAGCAGCGGACAGAGTGAGGGTGAAGCTTTCTTT. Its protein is CASSGQSEGEAFF.

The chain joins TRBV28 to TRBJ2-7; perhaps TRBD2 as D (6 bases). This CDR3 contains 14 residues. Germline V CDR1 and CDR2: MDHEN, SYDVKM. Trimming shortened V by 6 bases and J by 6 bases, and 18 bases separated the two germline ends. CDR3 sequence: CASSAAGSVGEQYF. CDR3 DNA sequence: TGTGCCAGCAGCGCCGCCGGGAGTGTGGGCGAGCAGTACTTC.

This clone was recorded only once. CDR3 bases: TGTGCCAGCAGTGGCCCGCCTGGGACAGGACCCCTGGGCGAGCAGTACTTC. This encodes CASSGPPGTGPLGEQYF. The rearrangement links TRBV28 to TRBJ2-7; 8 bases fit TRBD1. CDR1 and CDR2 from the germline V gene are MDHEN and SYDVKM. The CDR3 contains 17 residues. The V and J ends lost 5 bases and 6 bases, in that order; junction bases with no gene match: 18.

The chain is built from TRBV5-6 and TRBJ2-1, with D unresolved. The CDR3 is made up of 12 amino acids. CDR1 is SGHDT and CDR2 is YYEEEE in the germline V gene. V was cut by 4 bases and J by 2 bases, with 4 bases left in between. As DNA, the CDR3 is TGTGCCAGCAGCCCAACCTACAATGAGCAGTTCTTC. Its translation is CASSPTYNEQFF.

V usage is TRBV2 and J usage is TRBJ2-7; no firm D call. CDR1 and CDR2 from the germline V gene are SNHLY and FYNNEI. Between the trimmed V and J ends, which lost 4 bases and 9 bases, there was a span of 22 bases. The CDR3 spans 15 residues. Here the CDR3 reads CASSGAYPQGVGQYF. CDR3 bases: TGTGCCAGCAGTGGCGCTTATCCCCAAGGTGTTGGGCAGTACTTC.

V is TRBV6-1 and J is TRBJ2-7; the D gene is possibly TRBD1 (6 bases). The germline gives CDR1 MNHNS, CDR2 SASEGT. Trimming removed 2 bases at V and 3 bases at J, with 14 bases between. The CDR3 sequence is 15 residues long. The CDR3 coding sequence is TGTGCCAGCAGTGAAACCAGGGGCGGGTTCTACGAGCAGTACTTC. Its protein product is CASSETRGGFYEQYF.